Shown below are 12 T cell receptor beta chains from a single sample sequenced in a study of CD8+ T cells in alopecia areata. Investigators isolated RNA and reverse transcribed it into cDNA to act as the sequencing template. This table comes from immunoSEQ multiplex PCR, and its TCRdb copy is limited to in-frame clones, with some not included. The table has fewer than 350,000 clones, roughly 60% seen once; the top ten hold about 1.8%. Indicated treatment: oral pan-JAK inhibitor, 5-10 mg twice daily. The sample here was CD4+ T cells sorted from blood, taken at week 24, from a patient treated with tofacitinib. The receptor set was obtained from a human donor with alopecia areata.

The chain combines TRBV6-5 with TRBJ2-1; D ambiguous. The CDR3 is 14 residues long. V lost 1 base to trimming and J lost 5 bases, with 9 bases between them. Germline loops: CDR1 MNHEY, CDR2 SVGAGI. The CDR3 here is CASSYYRTDNEQFF. CDR3 coding DNA: TGTGCCAGCAGTTACTACCGAACTGACAATGAGCAGTTCTTC.

For the CDR3, the DNA is TGTGCCTGGAGTGTTGATAGGACACCATCCTCACCCCTCCACTTT. It specifies CAWSVDRTPSSPLHF. The J gene is TRBJ1-6, the V gene TRBV30; possibly TRBD1 for D (5 bases). The CDR3 length is 15 residues. Trimming left V 0 bases short and J 10 bases short, with 16 bases between. Germline CDR1 reads GTSNPN; CDR2 reads SVGIG (reference sequence). Variable domain in full (rest from reference TRBV30 and TRBJ1-6): SQTIHQWPATLVQPVGSPLSLECTVEGTSNPNLYWYRQAAGRGLQLLFYSVGIGQISSEVPQNLSASRPQDRQFILSSKKLLLSDSGFYLCAWSVDRTPSSPLHFGNGTRLTVT.

This rearrangement joins TRBV7-2 to TRBJ2-1, with 8 bases aligning to TRBD1. The CDR3 totals 15 residues. In germline, CDR1 is SGHTA, CDR2 FQGNSA. Germline trimming cut 5 bases from V and 3 bases from J; bases unmatched to any gene: 6. DNA for the CDR3: TGTGCCAGCAGCCCGGACAGGGCCATCTACAATGAGCAGTTCTTC. Protein: CASSPDRAIYNEQFF. The full variable domain, completed using reference TRBV7-2 and TRBJ2-1, is GAGVSQSPSNKVTEKGKDVELRCDPISGHTALYWYRQSLGQGLEFLIYFQGNSAPDKSGLPSDRFSAERTGGSVSTLTIQRTQQEDSAVYLCASSPDRAIYNEQFFGPGTRLTVL.

The chain is built from TRBV29-1 and TRBJ1-1; weak D call: TRBD1 (6 bases). V gave up 7 bases and J gave up 1 base, with 13 bases separating them. Germline V gene data show CDR1 as SQVTM and CDR2 as ANQGSEA. This CDR3 has 13 residues. CDR3 sequence: CSALGQTNTEAFF. The CDR3 coding sequence is TGCAGCGCCCTAGGACAGACGAACACTGAAGCTTTCTTT.

This clone showed up many times. The rearrangement links TRBV2 to TRBJ2-1, with D tentatively TRBD1 (5 bases). Germline CDR1 reads SNHLY; CDR2 reads FYNNEI. The CDR3 sequence is 16 residues long. Trimming took 5 bases from V and 6 from J, leaving 20 bases between them. The CDR3 DNA sequence: TGTGCCAGCAGTTCTCAAACAGGTGGAAGGGTCAATGAGCAGTTCTTC. Amino acid sequence: CASSSQTGGRVNEQFF.

The chain recombines TRBV7-2 with TRBJ2-1; 7 bases are shared with TRBD2. The CDR3 is 15 residues long. The V segment lost 5 bases and the J segment 4 bases; nucleotides outside the gene matches: 8. Germline CDR1 SGHTA, CDR2 FQGNSA. The CDR3 loop is CASSLSGARYNEQFF. The CDR3 DNA follows: TGTGCCAGCAGCCTCAGCGGGGCCCGTTACAATGAGCAGTTCTTC.

The V call is TRBV30, the J call TRBJ1-1; D is perhaps TRBD1 (5 bases). V shed 0 bases and J shed 1 base, with 12 bases lying between them. Germline CDR1 reads GTSNPN; CDR2 reads SVGIG (reference sequence). This CDR3 is 15 amino acids long. CDR3 DNA sequence: TGTGCCTGGAGTGTTTTGACAGCCTGGAACACTGAAGCTTTCTTT. Translated: CAWSVLTAWNTEAFF.

This clone is a singleton in its sample. The chain carries TRBV27 and TRBJ1-3; D unresolved. Germline assignment: CDR1 MNHEY and CDR2 SMNVEV (reference sequence). The CDR3 contains 13 residues. V lost 6 bases to trimming and J lost 0 bases, with 6 bases between them. The CDR3, as DNA: TGTGCCAGCAGACCAAGCTCTGGAAACACCATATATTTT. It yields the protein CASRPSSGNTIYF.

The CDR3 region has the DNA TGTGCCAGCAGCTTGGTAGGCCAGGACGGCTATGGCTACACCTTC. It encodes CASSLVGQDGYGYTF. V is TRBV5-6 and J is TRBJ1-2; D uncertain. CDR3 length: 15 amino acids. The germline CDR1 and CDR2 sequences are SGHDT and YYEEEE. With 0 bases removed from V and 4 bases from J, the gap between germline ends came to 13 bases.

Notes on this clone: Different DNA sequences within this sample yield the same CDR3. This chain links TRBV4-1 with TRBJ1-5; D uncertain. Germline values: CDR1 MGHRA, CDR2 YSYEKL. The CDR3 covers 12 residues. V lost 3 bases to trimming and J lost 4 bases, with 4 bases between them. Here the CDR3 reads CASSQGNQPQHF. CDR3 sequence (DNA): TGCGCCAGCAGCCAGGGAAATCAGCCCCAGCATTTT.

The rearrangement joins TRBV5-1 to TRBJ2-1; D is ambiguous. V was cut by 5 bases and J by 1 base, with 10 bases left in between. The germline CDR1 and CDR2 sequences are SGHRS and YFSETQ. The length of the CDR3 is 14 residues. In DNA form, the CDR3 reads TGCGCCAGCAGACCCTCCGGTTCCTACAATGAGCAGTTCTTC. Its translation: CASRPSGSYNEQFF.

The chain uses TRBV28 and TRBJ2-7; D not resolved. The germline V and J ends were trimmed by 2 bases and 2 bases, with 4 bases remaining between them. The germline V gene has CDR1 MDHEN and CDR2 SYDVKM. The CDR3 is 12 residues long. The CDR3 DNA reads as TGTGCCAGCAGTTTAGCCCCCTACGAGCAGTACTTC. Its protein product is CASSLAPYEQYF.